Listed below are T cell receptor beta chains from one sample, sequenced in a study of control samples from healthy donors and cancer patients. The assay was immunoSEQ multiplex PCR, and TCRdb's table has in-frame clones only and misses some. Of about 130,000 clones in the sample, around 90% were seen once. The specimen was blood. These receptors all come from a man aged 18 to 29 in good health. CDR3s include the opening cysteine and the closing phenylalanine or tryptophan. The order of the fields is V gene, clone size, J gene, D gene, CDR3 protein, CDR3 DNA. D genes are given only for firm matches. Some rows mark clone size as missing; the rest say once, few, many or name a class of expanded clone.

TRBV2	NA	TRBJ2-5	TRBD2	CASSESPAGVRETQYF	TGTGCCAGCAGTGAGTCACCAGCGGGGGTTCGGGAGACCCAGTACTTC
TRBV19	NA	TRBJ1-3	NA	CASSLRQGNTIYF	TGTGCCAGTAGTCTAAGACAGGGAAACACCATATATTTT
TRBV18	NA	TRBJ1-6	NA	CASSPGTATNNSPLHF	TGTGCCAGCTCACCGGGGACGGCGACGAATAATTCACCCCTCCACTTT
TRBV5-4	NA	TRBJ2-3	TRBD2	CASSGTSGGPAGDTQYF	TGTGCCAGCAGCGGGACTAGCGGGGGGCCCGCGGGAGATACGCAGTATTTT
TRBV2	NA	TRBJ1-4	NA	CASLGVGEKLFF	TGTGCCAGCCTAGGGGTTGGTGAAAAACTGTTTTTT
TRBV6-5	NA	TRBJ1-4	TRBD1	CASRDLTGVEKLFF	TGTGCCAGCAGAGACTTGACAGGGGTGGAAAAACTGTTTTTT
TRBV11-2	NA	TRBJ2-7	NA	CASSLGPSSYEQYF	TGTGCCAGCAGCTTAGGTCCAAGTTCCTACGAGCAGTACTTC
TRBV18	NA	TRBJ2-3	TRBD2	CASSPRTSGVPSTDTQYF	TGTGCCAGCTCACCCCGGACTAGCGGGGTCCCTAGCACAGATACGCAGTATTTT
TRBV29-1	NA	TRBJ2-5	NA	CSVTRKTQYF	TGCAGCGTCACAAGGAAGACCCAGTACTTC
TRBV2	once	TRBJ1-1	NA	CASSEWGGASATEAFF	TGTGCCAGCAGTGAATGGGGGGGCGCATCGGCCACTGAAGCTTTCTTT
TRBV6-5	few	TRBJ1-2	TRBD1	CASTGSQGAQNGYTF	TGTGCCAGCACCGGGTCACAGGGGGCGCAAAATGGCTACACCTTC
TRBV6-5	NA	TRBJ1-2	TRBD1	CASSNRDRLYGYTF	TGTGCCAGCAGTAACCGGGACAGACTCTATGGCTACACCTTC
TRBV5-4	NA	TRBJ1-2	TRBD1	CASSSGDRVIYGYTF	TGTGCCAGCAGCTCAGGGGACAGGGTGATTTATGGCTACACCTTC
TRBV6-5	NA	TRBJ2-5	NA	CASSYSDRETQYF	TGTGCCAGCAGTTACTCGGATCGGGAGACCCAGTACTTC
TRBV10-3	NA	TRBJ2-2	NA	CATKARPGAPNTGELFF	TGTGCCACCAAAGCCAGGCCCGGGGCTCCGAACACCGGGGAGCTGTTTTTT
TRBV6-5	NA	TRBJ2-2	NA	CASSLNTGELFF	TGTGCCAGCAGTTTGAACACCGGGGAGCTGTTTTTT
TRBV5-1	NA	TRBJ2-7	NA	CASSIWGSYEQYF	TGCGCCAGCAGCATTTGGGGGTCCTACGAGCAGTACTTC
TRBV7-2	NA	TRBJ1-6	TRBD1	CASSNDRVSRNSPLHF	TGTGCCAGCAGCAACGACAGGGTTTCACGTAATTCACCCCTCCACTTT
TRBV12-3/TRBV12-4	NA	TRBJ1-1	NA	CASSFGSMGAFF	TGTGCCAGCAGTTTTGGGTCAATGGGAGCTTTCTTT
TRBV5-3	NA	TRBJ1-5	NA	CARSPDSSSNQPQHF	TGTGCCAGAAGCCCGGACAGCTCTAGCAATCAGCCCCAGCATTTT
TRBV6-6	NA	TRBJ2-2	TRBD2	CASTASGRNIGELFF	TGTGCCAGCACCGCTAGCGGGAGGAACATCGGGGAGCTGTTTTTT
TRBV18	NA	TRBJ2-4	TRBD2	CASSPTSPTTKNIQYF	TGTGCCAGCTCACCGACTAGCCCTACCACCAAAAACATTCAGTACTTC
TRBV4-1	NA	TRBJ1-2	NA	CASSRNPVGGYTF	TGCGCCAGCAGCCGTAACCCAGTGGGTGGCTACACCTTC
TRBV5-1	NA	TRBJ2-7	TRBD2	CASSLNVAGTYEQYF	TGCGCCAGCAGCTTGAATGTAGCGGGGACCTACGAGCAGTACTTC
TRBV19	NA	TRBJ2-2	TRBD2	CASRASGGPNTGELFF	TGTGCCAGTAGAGCTAGCGGGGGGCCAAACACCGGGGAGCTGTTTTTT
TRBV7-9	NA	TRBJ2-7	TRBD2	CASSPRLAGVYEQYF	TGTGCCAGCAGCCCCCGGCTAGCGGGCGTCTACGAGCAGTACTTC
TRBV6-5	NA	TRBJ2-7	TRBD1	CASSYAGQGTHEQHF	TGTGCCAGCAGTTACGCGGGACAGGGGACCCACGAGCAGCACTTC
TRBV12-3/TRBV12-4	NA	TRBJ2-1	NA	CASSLRANEQFF	TGTGCCAGCAGTTTGAGAGCGAATGAGCAGTTCTTC
TRBV6-5	NA	TRBJ2-5	TRBD1	CATRGPGETQYF	TGTGCCACGAGGGGGCCGGGAGAGACCCAGTACTTC
TRBV5-5	NA	TRBJ1-2	NA	CASSPRAGANYGYTF	TGTGCCAGCAGCCCCCGGGCAGGGGCTAACTATGGCTACACCTTC
TRBV6-5	once	TRBJ2-2	NA	CAVYRSNTGELFF	TGTGCCGTTTACAGATCGAACACCGGGGAGCTGTTTTTT
TRBV4-1	NA	TRBJ2-7	TRBD1	CASSRITGGEQYF	TGCGCCAGCAGCCGAATAACAGGGGGCGAGCAGTACTTC
TRBV29-1	NA	TRBJ2-7	NA	CSVVPIAGRGEQYF	TGCAGCGTTGTTCCTATTGCGGGAAGGGGAGAGCAGTACTTC
TRBV18	NA	TRBJ1-2	NA	CASSPNRDHYGYTF	TGTGCCAGCTCACCTAACCGGGACCACTATGGCTACACCTTC
TRBV30	NA	TRBJ2-7	NA	CAWRGGRPYEQYF	TGTGCCTGGAGAGGTGGAAGACCCTACGAGCAGTACTTC
TRBV19	NA	TRBJ1-2	NA	CASSLEGIGYTF	TGTGCCAGTAGTCTAGAGGGGATCGGCTACACCTTC
TRBV9	NA	TRBJ1-2	NA	CASSAGANYGYTF	TGTGCCAGCAGCGCGGGTGCGAACTATGGCTACACCTTC
TRBV19	NA	TRBJ1-3	NA	CASSIGISGNTIYF	TGTGCCAGTAGTATCGGGATCTCTGGAAACACCATATATTTT
TRBV19	NA	TRBJ2-3	TRBD2	CASSRASGDTDTQYF	TGTGCCAGTAGTAGGGCTAGCGGCGACACAGATACGCAGTATTTT
TRBV10-2	NA	TRBJ1-2	TRBD1	CASSSGQGFGGYTF	TGCGCCAGCAGTTCGGGACAGGGGTTTGGCGGCTACACCTTC
TRBV7-2	NA	TRBJ2-1	TRBD1	CASSYGPNTGGFKDEQFF	TGTGCCAGCAGCTACGGGCCGAATACAGGGGGATTTAAGGATGAGCAGTTCTTC
TRBV2	NA	TRBJ2-7	TRBD2	CASRMGGGLTYEQYF	TGTGCCAGCAGGATGGGCGGGGGGCTGACCTACGAGCAGTACTTC
TRBV14	NA	TRBJ1-1	NA	CASSQWGDAQAFF	TGTGCCAGCAGCCAATGGGGGGACGCCCAAGCTTTCTTT
TRBV7-9	NA	TRBJ2-7	TRBD1	CASSTHRGEQYF	TGTGCCAGCAGCACCCACAGGGGCGAGCAGTACTTC
TRBV3-1/TRBV3-2	NA	TRBJ2-7	NA	CASSPRGHEQYF	TGTGCCAGCAGCCCGAGGGGTCACGAGCAGTACTTC
TRBV11-2	NA	TRBJ2-5	NA	CASKDPARMVTQYF	TGTGCCAGCAAGGACCCTGCCCGAATGGTGACCCAGTACTTC
TRBV2	once	TRBJ2-3	NA	CASTREPSTDTQYF	TGTGCCAGCACGCGGGAACCTAGCACAGATACGCAGTATTTT
TRBV11-1	NA	TRBJ2-3	TRBD1	CASSPRDRVGWDTQYF	TGTGCCAGCAGCCCCCGGGACAGGGTAGGATGGGATACGCAGTATTTT
TRBV11-3	NA	TRBJ2-1	NA	CASSLGTVRSSYNEQFF	TGTGCCAGCAGCTTAGGGACCGTCAGGAGCTCCTACAATGAGCAGTTCTTC
TRBV4-1	NA	TRBJ2-4	NA	CASSLSGQAGPKNIQYF	TGCGCCAGCAGCCTTTCAGGACAGGCGGGACCCAAAAACATTCAGTACTTC
TRBV10-3	NA	TRBJ2-6	NA	CAIGGQGGGPGANVLTF	TGTGCCATCGGGGGCCAGGGTGGGGGTCCTGGGGCCAACGTCCTGACTTTC
TRBV7-9	NA	TRBJ2-2	TRBD1	CASSLGGTGLFIGELFF	TGTGCCAGCAGCTTAGGAGGGACAGGGTTGTTCATCGGGGAGCTGTTTTTT
TRBV3-1/TRBV3-2	NA	TRBJ2-7	NA	CASSPLGGALLEQYF	TGTGCCAGCAGCCCCCTGGGCGGGGCGCTCCTCGAGCAGTACTTC
TRBV9	NA	TRBJ1-2	NA	CASSVSGSYGYTF	TGTGCCAGCAGCGTATCAGGGTCCTATGGCTACACCTTC
TRBV7-9	few	TRBJ2-3	NA	CASSQTDTQYF	TGTGCCAGCAGCCAAACAGATACGCAGTATTTT
TRBV28	NA	TRBJ2-1	TRBD2	CASILLAGGRNEQFF	TGTGCCAGCATATTACTAGCGGGGGGGAGGAATGAGCAGTTCTTC
TRBV5-6	NA	TRBJ2-3	NA	CASSYTDTQYF	TGTGCCAGCAGCTACACAGATACGCAGTATTTT